These 4 T cell receptor beta chains were sequenced from one sample in a study of blood T cells in healthy people across ages. The second PCR ran about 7 to 12 cycles with a sample-barcoded 5' primer and J-beta primers. MiXCR was run by TCRdb on the 5' RACE reads, yielding one entry per CDR3 protein. Of 630,000 or so distinct CDR3 sequences in the sample, approximately 30% were seen once. Sequenced material: blood. These receptors all come from an elderly woman in good health.

This clonotype turned up a few times. The chain carries TRBV3-1 and TRBJ2-2; D uncertain. With 3 bases removed from V and 2 bases from J, the gap between germline ends came to 4 bases. CDR1 is LGHDT, CDR2 YNNKEL, per germline (reference sequence). The CDR3 consists of 13 residues. The CDR3 coding sequence is TGTGCCAGCAGCCAGGATAACACCGGGGAGCTGTTTTTT. It yields the protein CASSQDNTGELFF.

This clonotype turned up a few times. This chain uses TRBV6-1 with TRBJ1-2; D is unresolved. Trimming took 0 bases from V and 1 from J, leaving 12 bases between them. CDR1 and CDR2 from the germline V gene are MNHNS and SASEGT. This CDR3 has 16 residues. The CDR3 DNA reads TGTGCCAGCAGTGAAGCAGGGCTCGTTTTTAACTATGGCTACACCTTC. Amino acids: CASSEAGLVFNYGYTF.

The chain has TRBV6-1 and TRBJ2-1; 7 bases match TRBD2. The CDR3 runs 16 residues. Germline V gives CDR1 MNHNS, CDR2 SASEGT. V gave up 3 bases and J gave up 1 base; unmatched junction bases: 6. The CDR3 DNA sequence: TGTGCCAGCAGTGAGGTTTTCGGGGGGTCCTACAATGAGCAGTTCTTC. Translating it yields CASSEVFGGSYNEQFF.

This clonotype was seen ten or more times. This chain links TRBV6-6 with TRBJ2-5; the D is unclear. V lost 6 bases to trimming and J lost 2 bases, with 10 bases between them. This CDR3 has 13 amino acids. The V gene's germline CDR1 is MNHNY and CDR2 SVGAGI (reference sequence). The CDR3 coding sequence is TGTGCCAGCAGCTACGGTTTACAAGAGACCCAGTACTTC. Its protein product is CASSYGLQETQYF.